This is a list of T cell receptor beta chains from one sample in a study of cytomegalovirus exposure and HLA in healthy donors. Profiling relied on immunoSEQ multiplex PCR, and the TCRdb table lists in-frame clones only, not all of them. This table holds roughly 80,000 clones, 94% found once. The specimen sequenced was PBMCs. Every receptor here comes from a young woman in good health and CMV-seronegative. Both conserved end residues are part of each CDR3. D genes are given only for firm matches. Only some rows state a clone size, as once, few, many or a class for expanded clones.

D,size,J,V,CDR3,DNA
NA,NA,TRBJ2-3,TRBV10-3,CAISESSYTQYF,TGTGCCATCAGTGAGTCTTCTTATACGCAGTATTTT
TRBD2,NA,TRBJ2-5,TRBV6-6,CASSPGLADQETQYF,TGTGCCAGCAGCCCAGGACTAGCGGATCAAGAGACCCAGTACTTC
NA,NA,TRBJ1-2,TRBV4-1,CASSQGGHLPFSYGYTF,TGCGCCAGCAGCCAAGGGGGCCACCTCCCTTTTTCCTATGGCTACACCTTC
NA,NA,TRBJ2-2,TRBV30,CAWSVLGTGELFF,TGTGCCTGGAGTGTACTAGGGACCGGGGAGCTGTTTTTT
NA,NA,TRBJ1-4,TRBV15,CATSRDGEGVEKLFF,TGTGCCACCAGCAGAGACGGGGAGGGCGTCGAAAAACTGTTTTTT
TRBD1,NA,TRBJ1-1,TRBV28,CASPTREAGGCTEAFF,TGTGCCAGCCCCACCCGGGAGGCAGGGGGCTGTACTGAAGCTTTCTTT
TRBD2,once,TRBJ2-1,TRBV6-4,CASSGVPAGGADEQFF,TGTGCCAGCAGTGGTGTACCAGCGGGAGGAGCGGATGAGCAGTTCTTC
TRBD1,NA,TRBJ1-4,TRBV6-1,CASSEGQGNEKLFF,TGTGCCAGCAGTGAAGGACAGGGAAATGAAAAACTGTTTTTT
TRBD1,NA,TRBJ1-5,TRBV6-1,CASSLQGIGQPQHF,TGTGCCAGCAGTCTACAGGGGATCGGGCAGCCCCAGCATTTT
NA,few,TRBJ2-3,TRBV12-5,CASGSQLDTQYF,TGTGCTAGTGGTTCCCAGTTAGATACGCAGTATTTT
NA,NA,TRBJ1-1,TRBV7-9,CAIRTGTEAFF,TGTGCCATTCGGACGGGGACTGAAGCTTTCTTT
NA,NA,TRBJ1-5,TRBV6-5,CASSPRTASNQPQHF,TGTGCCAGCAGCCCCCGGACAGCCAGCAATCAGCCCCAGCATTTT
NA,NA,TRBJ1-5,TRBV4-1,CASSQEGGGYSNQPQHF,TGCGCCAGCAGCCAGGAAGGAGGAGGTTATAGCAATCAGCCCCAGCATTTT
TRBD1,NA,TRBJ1-1,TRBV4-2,CASSQAFTGDLNTEAFF,TGTGCCAGCAGCCAAGCTTTCACAGGGGACTTGAACACTGAAGCTTTCTTT
TRBD1,NA,TRBJ1-6,TRBV6-6,CASSRLLGQGNSPLHF,TGTGCCAGCAGTCGCCTTCTTGGACAGGGGAATTCACCCCTCCACTTT
TRBD2,NA,TRBJ2-7,TRBV30,CAWSALGTSRPYEQYF,TGTGCCTGGAGTGCTTTAGGGACTAGCAGACCCTACGAGCAGTACTTC
NA,NA,TRBJ2-5,TRBV5-1,CASSLRLLEQETQYF,TGCGCCAGCAGCTTGAGGCTGCTGGAGCAAGAGACCCAGTACTTC
NA,NA,TRBJ1-1,TRBV19,CASSIPGANTEAFF,TGTGCCAGTAGTATCCCAGGGGCTAACACTGAAGCTTTCTTT